The 14 T cell receptor beta chains reported below all come from one sample, sequenced in a study of cytomegalovirus exposure and HLA in healthy donors. Primers for the PCR totalled 60 Vbeta and 13 Jbeta. Some clones are missing from TCRdb's copy, which holds only in-frame ones; the method was immunoSEQ multiplex PCR. The sample contains 100,000 to 150,000 clones, over 75% of which appear only once. Sequences were obtained from PBMCs. The origin of the receptors is a boy under 18 in good health and CMV-seronegative.

This clone was seen once. This chain connects TRBV12-5 to TRBJ2-6, with 8 positions matching TRBD1. Germline V gene lookup returns CDR1 LGHNT and CDR2 FRNRAP. The junction had 15 bases not matched to a gene; V was cut back by 6 bases and J by 2 bases. The CDR3 has 19 residues. CDR3 bases: TGTGCTAGTGGCCGCGGCCACGACAGGGGCTGGGCTGGGGCCAACGTCCTGACTTTC. Protein sequence: CASGRGHDRGWAGANVLTF.

The CDR3, as DNA: TGTGCCAGCAGTTTATTGCTAGCTTTTGGTGACACCGGGGAGCTGTTTTTT. Translation gives CASSLLLAFGDTGELFF. The chain combines TRBV27 with TRBJ2-2; maybe TRBD2 (5 bases). With 1 base removed from V and 3 bases from J, the gap between germline ends came to 15 bases. CDR1 MNHEY and CDR2 SMNVEV come from the germline V gene (reference sequence). The CDR3 covers 17 residues.

The chain recombines TRBV5-4 with TRBJ2-7, with 8 bases fitting TRBD1. The CDR3 length is 14 residues. In germline, CDR1 is SGHNT, CDR2 YYREEE (reference sequence). V lost 4 bases, J lost 1 base, and 4 bases stayed unmatched. Here the CDR3 reads CASSSDRGSYEQYF. CDR3 DNA: TGTGCCAGCAGCAGCGACAGGGGATCCTACGAGCAGTACTTC.

V and J are TRBV27 and TRBJ1-1; 7 bases map to TRBD1. J lost 0 bases, V lost 5 bases, and 3 bases had no gene match. Germline assignment: CDR1 MNHEY and CDR2 SMNVEV (reference sequence). The CDR3 is made up of 14 amino acids. CDR3 nucleotides: TGTGCCAGCAGTATGACAGGGATGAACACTGAAGCTTTCTTT. Residues: CASSMTGMNTEAFF.

This chain links TRBV7-2 with TRBJ2-3; possibly TRBD2 for D (6 bases). There are 14 residues in the CDR3. Germline V CDR1 and CDR2: SGHTA, FQGNSA. V lost 5 bases and J 3 bases, leaving 12 bases between the germline ends. CDR3 coding DNA: TGTGCCAGCAGCCCGGGACTTTCGACAGATACGCAGTATTTT. Translating gives CASSPGLSTDTQYF.

CDR3 DNA: TGTGCCTGGAGTGATAATACAGGGACTGAAGCTTTCTTT. Translated: CAWSDNTGTEAFF. The chain combines TRBV30 with TRBJ1-1; a weak D match, TRBD1 (6 bases). V was shortened by 1 base and J by 5 bases, with 11 bases between the two germline ends. Germline V gene data show CDR1 as GTSNPN and CDR2 as SVGIG (reference sequence). The CDR3 runs 13 residues.

The rearrangement uses TRBV5-4 and TRBJ1-1; the D gene is possibly TRBD1 (6 bases). This CDR3 comprises 14 residues. Germline loops: CDR1 SGHNT, CDR2 YYREEE (reference sequence). V gave up 4 bases and J gave up 2 bases, with 12 bases separating them. As DNA, the CDR3 is TGTGCCAGCAGCCCTTACAGGGATAACACTGAAGCTTTCTTT. Amino acids: CASSPYRDNTEAFF.

The chain is built from TRBV18 and TRBJ2-5; TRBD2 agrees at 9 bases. This CDR3 has 15 amino acids. Germline CDR1 reads KGHSH; CDR2 reads LQKENI. V was pared by 3 bases and J by 5 bases, with 7 bases of the junction left unmatched. CDR3 in amino acids: CASSPRAGGSETQYF. CDR3 DNA: TGTGCCAGCTCACCTAGAGCGGGAGGCTCGGAGACCCAGTACTTC.

The V call is TRBV5-1, the J call TRBJ2-7; no firm D call. The CDR3 runs to 13 residues. V was clipped by 3 bases and J by 0 bases, with 7 bases between them. CDR1 is SGHRS, CDR2 YFSETQ, per germline. Here the CDR3 DNA reads TGCGCCAGCAGCTCGTCTAACTCCTACGAGCAGTACTTC. This codes for CASSSSNSYEQYF.

The chain recombines TRBV23-1 with TRBJ1-2; D unclear. TRBV23-1 is an open reading frame whose function is uncertain. V lost 4 bases and J 3 bases, leaving 21 bases between the germline ends. The CDR3 runs 17 residues. The CDR3 DNA reads as TGCGCCAGCAGTCCTTTCTGTGGGGAGGGAGGAGACTATGGCTACACCTTC. As protein: CASSPFCGEGGDYGYTF.

The chain carries TRBV5-8 and TRBJ2-7; D unresolved. V gave up 3 bases and J gave up 0 bases, with 10 bases separating them. The germline gives CDR1 SGHTS, CDR2 YDEGEE. The CDR3 is made up of 14 amino acids. The CDR3 loop is CASSSKRYSYEQYF. The DNA for the CDR3 is TGTGCCAGCAGCTCGAAGAGATACTCCTACGAGCAGTACTTC.

The CDR3 here is CAWSVRGYEAFF. CDR3 nucleotides: TGTGCCTGGAGTGTCCGGGGGTATGAAGCTTTCTTT. The V call is TRBV30, the J call TRBJ1-1; tentatively, D is TRBD1 (5 bases). Trimming took off 0 bases at V and 7 bases at J, with 9 bases between the two ends. CDR3 length: 12 amino acids. CDR1 and CDR2 (germline): GTSNPN, SVGIG (reference sequence).

As for this clone: Relative to the germline gene, one junction end is altered; a read error may explain this. The chain combines TRBV5-1 with TRBJ2-3; D ambiguous. This CDR3 is 13 amino acids long. The germline gives CDR1 SGHRS, CDR2 YFSETQ. The CDR3 sequence: CASSLSITDTQYF. In nucleotides, the CDR3 is TGCGCCAGTAGCTTGTCTATCACAGATACGCAGTATTTT.

J is TRBJ2-3 and V is TRBV7-9; the match to TRBD2 covers 8 bases. This CDR3 spans 16 amino acids. Germline V gene sequence: CDR1 SEHNR, CDR2 FQNEAQ (reference sequence). Losses at the gene ends were 2 bases for V and 2 bases for J; bases not matched to a gene: 6. The CDR3 nucleotides read TGTGCCAGCAGCTTACATGGCGGGGGGATCACAGATACGCAGTATTTT. Amino acid sequence: CASSLHGGGITDTQYF.